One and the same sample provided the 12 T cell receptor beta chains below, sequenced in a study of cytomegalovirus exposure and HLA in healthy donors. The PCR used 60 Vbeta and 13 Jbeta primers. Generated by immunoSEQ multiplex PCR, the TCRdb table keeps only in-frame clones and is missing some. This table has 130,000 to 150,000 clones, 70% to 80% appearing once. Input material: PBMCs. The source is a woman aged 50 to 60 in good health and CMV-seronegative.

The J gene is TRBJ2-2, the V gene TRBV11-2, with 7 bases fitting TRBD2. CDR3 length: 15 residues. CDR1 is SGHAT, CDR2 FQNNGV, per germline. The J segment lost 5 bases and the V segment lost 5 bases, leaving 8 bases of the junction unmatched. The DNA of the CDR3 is TGTGCCAGCAGCCATACGACTAGCTGGACCGGGGAGCTGTTTTTT. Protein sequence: CASSHTTSWTGELFF.

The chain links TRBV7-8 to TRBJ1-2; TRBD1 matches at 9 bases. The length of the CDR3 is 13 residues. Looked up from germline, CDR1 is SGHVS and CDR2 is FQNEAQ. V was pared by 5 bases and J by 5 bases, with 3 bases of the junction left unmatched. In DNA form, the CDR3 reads TGTGCCAGCAGCCCCGACAGGGGGTATGGCTACACCTTC. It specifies CASSPDRGYGYTF.

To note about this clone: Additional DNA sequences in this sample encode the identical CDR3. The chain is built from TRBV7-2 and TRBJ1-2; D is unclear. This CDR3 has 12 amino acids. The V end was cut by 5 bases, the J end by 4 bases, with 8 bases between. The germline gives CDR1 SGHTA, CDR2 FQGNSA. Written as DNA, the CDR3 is TGTGCCAGCAGCCCGAATAGCTATGGCTACACCTTC. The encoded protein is CASSPNSYGYTF.

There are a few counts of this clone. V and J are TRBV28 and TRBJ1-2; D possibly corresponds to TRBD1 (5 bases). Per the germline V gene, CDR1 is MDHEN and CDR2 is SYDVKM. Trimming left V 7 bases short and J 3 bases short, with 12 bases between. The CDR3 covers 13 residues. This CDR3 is CASTSTVYYGYTF. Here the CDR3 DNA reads TGTGCCAGCACCTCGACAGTTTACTATGGCTACACCTTC.

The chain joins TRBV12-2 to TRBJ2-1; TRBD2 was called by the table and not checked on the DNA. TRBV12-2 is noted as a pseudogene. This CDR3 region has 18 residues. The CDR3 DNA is TGTGCAAGTCGCCCCCCGGCGGAGGGACCGGGAAAATACAATGAGCAGTTCTTC. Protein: CASRPPAEGPGKYNEQFF.

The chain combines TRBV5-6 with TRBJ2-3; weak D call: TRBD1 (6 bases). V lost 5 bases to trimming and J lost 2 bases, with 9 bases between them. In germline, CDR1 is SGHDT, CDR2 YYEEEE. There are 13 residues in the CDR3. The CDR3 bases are TGTGCCAGCAGGGACAGTCCCACAGATACGCAGTATTTT. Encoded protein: CASRDSPTDTQYF.

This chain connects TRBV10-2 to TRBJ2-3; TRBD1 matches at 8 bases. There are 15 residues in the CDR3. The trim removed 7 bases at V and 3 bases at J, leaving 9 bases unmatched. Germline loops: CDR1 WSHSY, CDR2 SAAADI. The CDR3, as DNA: TGCGCCAGCACCCCCAGGACAGGGATTACAGATACGCAGTATTTT. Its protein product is CASTPRTGITDTQYF.

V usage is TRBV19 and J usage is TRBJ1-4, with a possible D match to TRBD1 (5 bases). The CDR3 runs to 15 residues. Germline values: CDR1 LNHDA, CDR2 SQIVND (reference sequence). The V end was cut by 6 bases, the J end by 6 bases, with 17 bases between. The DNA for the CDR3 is TGTGCCAGTAGGAACGGGCGGGGGGTATATGAAAAACTGTTTTTT. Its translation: CASRNGRGVYEKLFF. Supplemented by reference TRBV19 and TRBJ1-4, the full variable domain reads DGGITQSPKYLFRKEGQNVTLSCEQNLNHDAMYWYRQDPGQGLRLIYYSQIVNDFQKGDIAEGYSVSREKKESFPLTVTSAQKNPTAFYLCASRNGRGVYEKLFFGSGTQLSVL.

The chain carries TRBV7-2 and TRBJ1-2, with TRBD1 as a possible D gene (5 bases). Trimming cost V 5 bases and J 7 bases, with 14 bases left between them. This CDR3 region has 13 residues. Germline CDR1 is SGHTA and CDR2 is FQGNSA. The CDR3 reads CASSPQEGRGYTF. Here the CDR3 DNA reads TGTGCCAGCAGCCCACAGGAGGGGCGTGGCTACACCTTC.

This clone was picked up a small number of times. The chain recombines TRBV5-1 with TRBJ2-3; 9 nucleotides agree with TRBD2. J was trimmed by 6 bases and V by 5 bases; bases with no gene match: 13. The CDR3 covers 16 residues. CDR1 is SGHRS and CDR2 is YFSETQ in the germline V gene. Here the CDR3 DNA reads TGCGCCAGCAGTTCCACCGGGACTAGCCCAATGGATACGCAGTATTTT. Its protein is CASSSTGTSPMDTQYF.

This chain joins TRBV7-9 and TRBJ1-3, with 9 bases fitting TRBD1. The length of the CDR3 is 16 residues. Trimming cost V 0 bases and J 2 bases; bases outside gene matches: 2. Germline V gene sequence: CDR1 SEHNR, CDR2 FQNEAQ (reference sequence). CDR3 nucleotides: TGTGCCAGCAGCTTAGCTGGGACAGGGCCTGGAAACACCATATATTTT. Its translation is CASSLAGTGPGNTIYF.

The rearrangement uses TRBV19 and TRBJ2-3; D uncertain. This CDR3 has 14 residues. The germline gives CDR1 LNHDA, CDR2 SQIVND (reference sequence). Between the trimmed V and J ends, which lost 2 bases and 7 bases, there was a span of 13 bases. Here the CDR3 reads CASSIMNRPNTQYF. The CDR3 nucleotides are TGTGCCAGTAGTATAATGAACAGACCGAATACGCAGTATTTT. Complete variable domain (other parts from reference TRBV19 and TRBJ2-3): DGGITQSPKYLFRKEGQNVTLSCEQNLNHDAMYWYRQDPGQGLRLIYYSQIVNDFQKGDIAEGYSVSREKKESFPLTVTSAQKNPTAFYLCASSIMNRPNTQYFGPGTRLTVL.